This T cell receptor beta chain was obtained from a study of response to subunit inactivated influenza vaccine. Per the germline V gene, CDR1 is LGHDT and CDR2 is YNNKEL (reference sequence). Between the trimmed V and J ends, which lost 4 bases and 6 bases, there was a span of 12 bases. The length of the CDR3 is 14 residues. TCRdb used MiXCR to reprocess the RT-PCR reads, holding one entry per CDR3 protein. The table records approximately 480,000 distinct CDR3 sequences, roughly 11% of them present only once. This clonotype has only a few counts. The antigen remains undetermined. Whole-study results and caveats: T cells newly recruited by each seasonal influenza vaccination are few, the authors suggested.

The receptor's source is a man aged 45-60 years who received an inactivated influenza vaccine. The specimen comprised PBMCs from blood, sampled roughly 48 days after vaccination. The V call is TRBV3-1, the J call TRBJ2-2, with a weak D call TRBD2 (6 bases). CDR3 bases: TGTGCCAGCAGCCGCCGGGAGCCCCCCGGGGAGCTGTTTTTT. This translates into CASSRREPPGELFF. Filled out from reference TRBV3-1 and TRBJ2-2, the complete variable domain reads DTAVSQTPKYLVTQMGNDKSIKCEQNLGHDTMYWYKQDSKKFLKIMFSYNNKELIINETVPNRFSPKSPDKAHLNLHINSLELGDSAVYFCASSRREPPGELFFGEGSRLTVL.